A single sample gave rise to the 14 T cell receptor beta chains below, sequenced in a study of blood T cell dynamics during melanoma immunotherapy. The time point was: week 3, after first cycle of checkpoint inhibitor. Assay used: immunoSEQ multiplex PCR; TCRdb lists only in-frame clones, some missing. This sample has about 17,000 clones; 70% to 90% occur once, and the top ten carry around 7%. The material was blood, obtained from a patient treated with checkpoint blockade. These receptor sequences come from a human donor with melanoma.

The V call is TRBV7-2, the J call TRBJ2-6; D could derive from TRBD1 or TRBD2 (5 bases each). The V end lost 1 base, the J end lost 0 bases, and 10 bases lay between the germline ends. Per germline, CDR1 SGHTA and CDR2 FQGNSA. The CDR3 length is 17 residues. The CDR3 is CASSLGGAGSGANVLTF. The CDR3 nucleotides are TGTGCCAGCAGCTTAGGAGGGGCCGGCTCTGGGGCCAACGTCCTGACTTTC.

This chain connects TRBV7-2 to TRBJ2-5; weak D call: TRBD1 (6 bases). Germline CDR1 reads SGHTA; CDR2 reads FQGNSA. This CDR3 contains 15 residues. V was clipped by 4 bases and J by 4 bases, with 16 bases between them. The CDR3 bases are TGTGCCAGCAGCTCCGCCAGGGGTAGTCCAGAGACCCAGTACTTC. Protein sequence: CASSSARGSPETQYF.

This chain connects TRBV7-2 to TRBJ2-7, with TRBD1 as a possible D gene (5 bases). Per the germline V gene, CDR1 is SGHTA and CDR2 is FQGNSA. The CDR3 contains 12 residues. V lost 9 bases and J 2 bases, leaving 11 bases between the germline ends. The DNA of the CDR3 is TGTGCCAGTTGGGCAGGGACCTACGAGCAGTACTTC. Amino acids: CASWAGTYEQYF.

The V and J genes are TRBV19 and TRBJ1-2, with a possible D match to TRBD1 (6 bases). The CDR3 loop spans 16 amino acids. From germline, CDR1 is LNHDA and CDR2 SQIVND (reference sequence). V gave up 1 base and J gave up 7 bases, with 19 bases separating them. CDR3 coding DNA: TGTGCCAGTAGTATAGTGAGTCTACAGGGAACCGGTGGCTACACCTTC. Translation: CASSIVSLQGTGGYTF. Variable domain in full (rest from reference TRBV19 and TRBJ1-2): DGGITQSPKYLFRKEGQNVTLSCEQNLNHDAMYWYRQDPGQGLRLIYYSQIVNDFQKGDIAEGYSVSREKKESFPLTVTSAQKNPTAFYLCASSIVSLQGTGGYTFGSGTRLTVV.

The chain is built from TRBV28 and TRBJ2-5; 10 positions match TRBD1. Per germline, CDR1 MDHEN and CDR2 SYDVKM. The CDR3 is 15 amino acids. The V and J ends lost 6 bases and 2 bases, in that order; junction bases with no gene match: 6. CDR3 sequence (DNA): TGTGCCAGCAGACGGGACAGGGGCATACAAGAGACCCAGTACTTC. It specifies CASRRDRGIQETQYF. The full variable domain, completed using reference TRBV28 and TRBJ2-5, is DVKVTQSSRYLVKRTGEKVFLECVQDMDHENMFWYRQDPGLGLRLIYFSYDVKMKEKGDIPEGYSVSREKKERFSLILESASTNQTSMYLCASRRDRGIQETQYFGPGTRLLVL.

This chain links TRBV19 with TRBJ2-1; TRBD1 might be the D (5 bases). CDR3 length equals 11 residues. V shed 9 bases and J shed 7 bases, with 10 bases lying between them. Germline assignment: CDR1 LNHDA and CDR2 SQIVND (reference sequence). The CDR3 loop reads CASYQGNEQFF. The CDR3 DNA is TGTGCCAGCTACCAGGGAAATGAGCAGTTCTTC.

This clone was picked up one time. The rearrangement links TRBV6-1 to TRBJ2-1, with a possible D match to TRBD2 (6 bases). Germline CDR1 is MNHNS and CDR2 is SASEGT. Trimming took off 5 bases at V and 2 bases at J, with 13 bases between the two ends. CDR3 length: 15 residues. The CDR3 is CASSSIAETYNEQFF. CDR3 bases: TGTGCCAGCAGTTCTATAGCGGAAACCTACAATGAGCAGTTCTTC.

The chain carries TRBV19 and TRBJ2-7, with 7 nucleotides matching TRBD1. CDR1 LNHDA and CDR2 SQIVND come from the germline V gene (reference sequence). Trimming cost V 5 bases and J 5 bases; bases outside gene matches: 3. The CDR3 has 12 residues. The CDR3: CASSLTGNEQYF. The CDR3 DNA reads TGTGCCAGTAGTCTGACAGGGAACGAGCAGTACTTC.

Only one count was recorded for this clone. CDR3 sequence: CASSQLGVNTEAFF. The CDR3 nucleotides read TGTGCCAGCAGCCAACTTGGAGTGAACACTGAAGCTTTCTTT. V usage is TRBV4-2 and J usage is TRBJ1-1; D is unclear. The CDR3 extends over 14 amino acids. Germline V gene sequence: CDR1 LGHNA, CDR2 YNFKEQ. The V gene lost 2 bases and the J gene lost 0 bases, with 7 bases spanning the gap.

The chain recombines TRBV6-1 with TRBJ2-7; D might be TRBD1 (5 bases). Germline CDR1 and CDR2: MNHNS and SASEGT. V gave up 7 bases and J gave up 3 bases, with 13 bases separating them. The CDR3 sequence is 13 residues long. CDR3: CASMGTGGYEQYF. Here the CDR3 DNA reads TGTGCCAGCATGGGTACAGGCGGCTACGAGCAGTACTTC.

V gene TRBV4-1 combines with J gene TRBJ1-1; 8 bases align to TRBD1. The CDR3 totals 16 residues. Per germline, CDR1 MGHRA and CDR2 YSYEKL. Losses at the gene ends were 9 bases for V and 0 bases for J; bases not matched to a gene: 12. DNA of the CDR3: TGCGCCAGTAAGGACCCCGGGACAGGAATGAACACTGAAGCTTTCTTT. Its translation: CASKDPGTGMNTEAFF.

The CDR3 loop reads CASLDGQGSPYEQYF. The CDR3 nucleotides are TGTGCCAGTCTCGACGGACAGGGCTCCCCCTACGAGCAGTACTTC. The chain uses TRBV2 and TRBJ2-7; 8 positions match TRBD1. Germline V gene lookup returns CDR1 SNHLY and CDR2 FYNNEI. The V and J ends lost 9 bases and 2 bases, in that order; junction bases with no gene match: 12. The CDR3 contains 15 residues.

V gene TRBV5-1 combines with J gene TRBJ2-2, with a weak D call TRBD2 (6 bases). The CDR3 length is 12 residues. V lost 4 bases and J lost 6, with 7 bases in between. Germline assignment: CDR1 SGHRS and CDR2 YFSETQ. DNA of the CDR3: TGCGCCAGCAGCCCGGGGGCCGGGGAGCTGTTTTTT. Translated, it gives CASSPGAGELFF. The full variable domain, completed using reference TRBV5-1 and TRBJ2-2, is KAGVTQTPRYLIKTRGQQVTLSCSPISGHRSVSWYQQTPGQGLQFLFEYFSETQRNKGNFPGRFSGRQFSNSRSEMNVSTLELGDSALYLCASSPGAGELFFGEGSRLTVL.

V gene TRBV9 combines with J gene TRBJ2-2; 9 bases line up with TRBD1. This CDR3 spans 16 amino acids. J lost 2 bases, V lost 3 bases, and 5 bases had no gene match. The germline CDR1 and CDR2 sequences are SGDLS and YYNGEE. The CDR3 is CASSATGQGNTGELFF. For the CDR3, the DNA is TGTGCCAGCAGCGCCACGGGACAGGGCAACACCGGGGAGCTGTTTTTT.